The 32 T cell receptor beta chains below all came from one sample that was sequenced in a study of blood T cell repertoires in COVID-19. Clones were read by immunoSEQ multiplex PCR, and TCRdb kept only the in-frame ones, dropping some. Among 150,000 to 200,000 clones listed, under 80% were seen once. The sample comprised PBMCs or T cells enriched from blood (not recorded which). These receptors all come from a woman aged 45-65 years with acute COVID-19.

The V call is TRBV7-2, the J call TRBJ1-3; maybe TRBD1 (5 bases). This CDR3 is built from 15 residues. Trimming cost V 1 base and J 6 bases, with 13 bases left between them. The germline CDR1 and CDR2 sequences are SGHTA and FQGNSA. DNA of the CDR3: TGTGCCAGCAGCTTAGGGGGGAGGGCGGAAAACACCATATATTTT. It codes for CASSLGGRAENTIYF.

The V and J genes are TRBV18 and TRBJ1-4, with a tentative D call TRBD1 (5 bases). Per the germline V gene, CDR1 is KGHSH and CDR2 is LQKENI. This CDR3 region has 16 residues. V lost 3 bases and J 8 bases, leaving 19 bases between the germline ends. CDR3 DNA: TGTGCCAGCTCACCTCAAGGGGATAGGACCTACGAAAAACTGTTTTTT. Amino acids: CASSPQGDRTYEKLFF.

The CDR3 nucleotides read TGCGCCAGCAGCTTAGGGGATCAGATGCGAGAGACCCAGTACTTC. It specifies CASSLGDQMRETQYF. V and J are TRBV5-1 and TRBJ2-5, with D perhaps matching TRBD1 (5 bases). This CDR3 contains 15 residues. Trimming pared 2 bases from V and 4 bases from J, leaving 15 bases between. CDR1 is SGHRS, CDR2 YFSETQ, per germline. Full variable domain (missing parts from reference TRBV5-1 and TRBJ2-5): KAGVTQTPRYLIKTRGQQVTLSCSPISGHRSVSWYQQTPGQGLQFLFEYFSETQRNKGNFPGRFSGRQFSNSRSEMNVSTLELGDSALYLCASSLGDQMRETQYFGPGTRLLVL.

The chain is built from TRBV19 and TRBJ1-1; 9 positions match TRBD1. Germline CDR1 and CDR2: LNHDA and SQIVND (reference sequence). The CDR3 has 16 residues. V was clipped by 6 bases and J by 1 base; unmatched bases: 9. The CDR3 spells CASRTGGRGQNTEAFF. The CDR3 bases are TGTGCCAGTAGGACAGGGGGAAGGGGCCAGAACACTGAAGCTTTCTTT.

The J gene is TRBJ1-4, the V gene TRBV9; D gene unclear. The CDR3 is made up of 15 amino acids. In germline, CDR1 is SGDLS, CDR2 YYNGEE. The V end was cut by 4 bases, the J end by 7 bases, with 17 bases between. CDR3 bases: TGTGCCAGCAGCCTAATCGTCGGGGTGGGTGAAAAACTGTTTTTT. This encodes CASSLIVGVGEKLFF.

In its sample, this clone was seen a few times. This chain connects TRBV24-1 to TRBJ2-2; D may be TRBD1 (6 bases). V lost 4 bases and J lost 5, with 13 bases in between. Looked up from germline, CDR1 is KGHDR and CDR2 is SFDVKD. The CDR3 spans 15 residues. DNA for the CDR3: TGTGCCACCAGTGACGGGACACGGTGGACCGGGGAGCTGTTTTTT. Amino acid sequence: CATSDGTRWTGELFF.

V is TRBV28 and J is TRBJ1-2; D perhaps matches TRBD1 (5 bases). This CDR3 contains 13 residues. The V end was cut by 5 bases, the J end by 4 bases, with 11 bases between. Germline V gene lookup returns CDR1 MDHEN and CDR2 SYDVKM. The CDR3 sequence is CASSGGTVYGYTF. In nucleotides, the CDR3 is TGTGCCAGCAGTGGAGGGACGGTCTATGGCTACACCTTC.

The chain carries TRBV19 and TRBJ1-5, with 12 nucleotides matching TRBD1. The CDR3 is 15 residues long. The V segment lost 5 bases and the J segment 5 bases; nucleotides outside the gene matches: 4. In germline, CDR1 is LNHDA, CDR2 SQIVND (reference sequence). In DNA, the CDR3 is TGTGCCAGTAGTTACGGGACAGGGGGCCATCAGCCCCAGCATTTT. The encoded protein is CASSYGTGGHQPQHF.

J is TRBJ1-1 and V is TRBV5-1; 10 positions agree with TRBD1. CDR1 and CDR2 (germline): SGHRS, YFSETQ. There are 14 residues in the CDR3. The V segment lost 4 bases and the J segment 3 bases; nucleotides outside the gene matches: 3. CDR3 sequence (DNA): TGCGCCAGCAGCCGACAGGGGGCTGACACTGAAGCTTTCTTT. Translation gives CASSRQGADTEAFF.

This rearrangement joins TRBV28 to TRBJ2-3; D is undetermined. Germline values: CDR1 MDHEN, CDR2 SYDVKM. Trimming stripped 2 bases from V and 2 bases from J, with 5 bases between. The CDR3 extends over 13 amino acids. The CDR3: CASSLMATDTQYF. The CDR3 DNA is TGTGCCAGCAGTTTAATGGCCACAGATACGCAGTATTTT. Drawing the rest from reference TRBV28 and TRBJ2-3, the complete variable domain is DVKVTQSSRYLVKRTGEKVFLECVQDMDHENMFWYRQDPGLGLRLIYFSYDVKMKEKGDIPEGYSVSREKKERFSLILESASTNQTSMYLCASSLMATDTQYFGPGTRLTVL.

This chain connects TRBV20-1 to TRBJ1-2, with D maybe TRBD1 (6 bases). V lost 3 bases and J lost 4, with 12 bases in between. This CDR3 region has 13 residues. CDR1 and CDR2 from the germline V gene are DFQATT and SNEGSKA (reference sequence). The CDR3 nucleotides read TGCAGTGCTAGTCCCTCAGGGGTCTATGGCTACACCTTC. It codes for CSASPSGVYGYTF.

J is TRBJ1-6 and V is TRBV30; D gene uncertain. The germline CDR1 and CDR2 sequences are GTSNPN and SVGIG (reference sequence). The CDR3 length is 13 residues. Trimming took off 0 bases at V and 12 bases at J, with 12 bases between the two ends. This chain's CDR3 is CAWSVRTAGPLHF. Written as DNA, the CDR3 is TGTGCCTGGAGTGTACGCACAGCGGGACCCCTCCACTTT.

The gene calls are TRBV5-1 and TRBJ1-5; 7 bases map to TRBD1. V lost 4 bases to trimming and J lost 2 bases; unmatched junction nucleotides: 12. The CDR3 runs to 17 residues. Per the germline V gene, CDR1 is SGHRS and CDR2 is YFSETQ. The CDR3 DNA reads TGCGCCAGCAGCCCCGGGACAGAGGGGAATCGCAATCAGCCCCAGCATTTT. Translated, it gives CASSPGTEGNRNQPQHF. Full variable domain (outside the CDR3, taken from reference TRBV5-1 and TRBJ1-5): KAGVTQTPRYLIKTRGQQVTLSCSPISGHRSVSWYQQTPGQGLQFLFEYFSETQRNKGNFPGRFSGRQFSNSRSEMNVSTLELGDSALYLCASSPGTEGNRNQPQHFGDGTRLSIL.

This CDR3 is CASSPWDTPTNEKLFF. The CDR3 DNA follows: TGTGCCAGCAGCCCCTGGGACACCCCAACTAATGAAAAACTGTTTTTT. The chain is built from TRBV7-6 and TRBJ1-4, with D tentatively TRBD1 (6 bases). The CDR3 spans 16 residues. Germline CDR1 reads SGHVS; CDR2 reads FNYEAQ. The V and J ends lost 5 bases and 0 bases respectively, with 13 bases between them.

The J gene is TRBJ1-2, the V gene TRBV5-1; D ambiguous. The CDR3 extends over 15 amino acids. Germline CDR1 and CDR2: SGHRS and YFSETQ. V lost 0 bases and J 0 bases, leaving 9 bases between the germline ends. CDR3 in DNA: TGCGCCAGCAGCTTGGCCGCGGCCCCTAACTATGGCTACACCTTC. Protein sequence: CASSLAAAPNYGYTF.

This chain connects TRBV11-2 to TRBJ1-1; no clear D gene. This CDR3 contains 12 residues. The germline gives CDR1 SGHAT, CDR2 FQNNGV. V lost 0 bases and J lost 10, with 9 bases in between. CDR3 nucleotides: TGTGCCAGCAGCTTAGATGCCGGGTCAGCTTTCTTT. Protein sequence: CASSLDAGSAFF.

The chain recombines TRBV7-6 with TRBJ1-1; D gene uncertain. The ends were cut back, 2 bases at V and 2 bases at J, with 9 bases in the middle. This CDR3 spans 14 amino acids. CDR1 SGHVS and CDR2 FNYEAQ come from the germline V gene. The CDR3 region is CASSLKGENTEAFF. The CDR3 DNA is TGTGCCAGCAGCTTAAAGGGAGAAAACACTGAAGCTTTCTTT.

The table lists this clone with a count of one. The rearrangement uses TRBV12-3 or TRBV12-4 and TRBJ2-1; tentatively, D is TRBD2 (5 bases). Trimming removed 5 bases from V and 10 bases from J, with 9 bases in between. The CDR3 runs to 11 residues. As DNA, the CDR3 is TGTGCCAGCAGTGTTAGCGAGGAGCAGTTCTTC. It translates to CASSVSEEQFF.

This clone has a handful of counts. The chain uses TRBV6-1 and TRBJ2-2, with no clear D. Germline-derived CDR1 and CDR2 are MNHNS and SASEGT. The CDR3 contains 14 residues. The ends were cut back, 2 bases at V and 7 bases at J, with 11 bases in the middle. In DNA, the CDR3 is TGTGCCAGCAGTGAAACCCGAGGCTTCGGGGAGCTGTTTTTT. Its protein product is CASSETRGFGELFF.

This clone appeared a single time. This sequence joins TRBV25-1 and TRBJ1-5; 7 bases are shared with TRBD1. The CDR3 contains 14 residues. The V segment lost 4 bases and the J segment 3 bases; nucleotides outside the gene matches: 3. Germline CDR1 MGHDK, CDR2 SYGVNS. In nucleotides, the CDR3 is TGTGCCAGCAGTGGGGACAGATTCAATCAGCCCCAGCATTTT. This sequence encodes CASSGDRFNQPQHF. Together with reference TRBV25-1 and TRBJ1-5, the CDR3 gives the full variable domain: EADIYQTPRYLVIGTGKKITLECSQTMGHDKMYWYQQDPGMELHLIHYSYGVNSTEKGDLSSESTVSRIRTEHFPLTLESARPSHTSQYLCASSGDRFNQPQHFGDGTRLSIL.

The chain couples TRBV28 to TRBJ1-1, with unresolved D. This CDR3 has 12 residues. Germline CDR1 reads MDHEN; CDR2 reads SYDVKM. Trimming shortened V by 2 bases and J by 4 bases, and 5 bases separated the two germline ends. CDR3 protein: CASSLVATEAFF. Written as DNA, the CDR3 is TGTGCCAGCAGTTTAGTAGCCACTGAAGCTTTCTTT. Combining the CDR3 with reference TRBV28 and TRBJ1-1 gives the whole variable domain DVKVTQSSRYLVKRTGEKVFLECVQDMDHENMFWYRQDPGLGLRLIYFSYDVKMKEKGDIPEGYSVSREKKERFSLILESASTNQTSMYLCASSLVATEAFFGQGTRLTVV.

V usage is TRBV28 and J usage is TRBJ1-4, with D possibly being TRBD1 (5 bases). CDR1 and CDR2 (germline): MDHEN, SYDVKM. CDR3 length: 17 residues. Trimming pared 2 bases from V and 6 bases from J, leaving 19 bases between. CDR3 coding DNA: TGTGCCAGCAGTTTACCCCTAACAGGTCCGGGGGATGAAAAACTGTTTTTT. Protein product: CASSLPLTGPGDEKLFF.

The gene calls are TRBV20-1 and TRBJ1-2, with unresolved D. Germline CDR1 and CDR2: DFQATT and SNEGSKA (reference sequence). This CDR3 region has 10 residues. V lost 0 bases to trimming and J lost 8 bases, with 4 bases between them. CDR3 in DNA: TGCAGTGCTAGAGATGCGGGCTACACCTTC. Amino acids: CSARDAGYTF.

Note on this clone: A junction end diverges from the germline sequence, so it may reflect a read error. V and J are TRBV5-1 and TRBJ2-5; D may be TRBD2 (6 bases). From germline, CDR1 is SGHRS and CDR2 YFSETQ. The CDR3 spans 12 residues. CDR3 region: CASSLEGRRGDF. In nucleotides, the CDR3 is TGCGCCAGCAGCTTGGAGGGGAGGCGCGGAGACTTC. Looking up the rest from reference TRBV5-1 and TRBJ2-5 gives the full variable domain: KAGVTQTPRYLIKTRGQQVTLSCSPISGHRSVSWYQQTPGQGLQFLFEYFSETQRNKGNFPGRFSGRQFSNSRSEMNVSTLELGDSALYLCASSLEGRRGDFGPGTRLLVL.

CDR3 nucleotides: TGTGCCAGCAGTTTAGACCGGGACAGGGTCAGTCAGCCCCAGCATTTT. Protein sequence: CASSLDRDRVSQPQHF. V and J are TRBV28 and TRBJ1-5; TRBD1 matches 9 bases. V shed 2 bases and J 6 bases; nucleotides not matched to a gene: 8. The germline gives CDR1 MDHEN, CDR2 SYDVKM. This CDR3 is 16 amino acids long.

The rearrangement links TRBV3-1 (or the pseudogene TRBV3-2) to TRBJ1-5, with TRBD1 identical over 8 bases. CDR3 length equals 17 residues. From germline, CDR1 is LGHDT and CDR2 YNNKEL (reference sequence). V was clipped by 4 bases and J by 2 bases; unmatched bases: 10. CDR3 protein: CASSRPGQGRRNQPQHF. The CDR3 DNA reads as TGTGCCAGCAGCCGTCCAGGACAGGGTAGGCGCAATCAGCCCCAGCATTTT.

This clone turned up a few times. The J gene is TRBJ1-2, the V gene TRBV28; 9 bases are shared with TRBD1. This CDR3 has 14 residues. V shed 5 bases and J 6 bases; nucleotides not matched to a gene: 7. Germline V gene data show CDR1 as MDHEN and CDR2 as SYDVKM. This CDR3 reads CASSPTTGGNGYTF. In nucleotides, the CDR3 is TGTGCCAGCAGTCCGACCACAGGGGGCAATGGCTACACCTTC.

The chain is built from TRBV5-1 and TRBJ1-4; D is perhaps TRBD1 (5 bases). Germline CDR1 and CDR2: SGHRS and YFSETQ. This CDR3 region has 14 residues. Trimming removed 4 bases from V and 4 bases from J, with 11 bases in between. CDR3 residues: CASSAQGNNEKLFF. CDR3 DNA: TGCGCCAGCAGCGCGCAGGGAAATAATGAAAAACTGTTTTTT.

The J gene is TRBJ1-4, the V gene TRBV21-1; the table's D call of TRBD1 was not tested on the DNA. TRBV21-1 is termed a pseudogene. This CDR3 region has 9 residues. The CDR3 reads CAGGTEAIF. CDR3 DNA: TGTGCCGGCGGGACAGAGGCGATTTTT.

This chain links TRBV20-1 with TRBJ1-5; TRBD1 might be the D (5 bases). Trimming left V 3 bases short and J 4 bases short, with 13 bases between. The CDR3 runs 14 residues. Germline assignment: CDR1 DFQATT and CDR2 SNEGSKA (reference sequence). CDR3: CSASKATANQPQHF. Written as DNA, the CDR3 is TGCAGTGCTAGTAAGGCGACAGCAAATCAGCCCCAGCATTTT.

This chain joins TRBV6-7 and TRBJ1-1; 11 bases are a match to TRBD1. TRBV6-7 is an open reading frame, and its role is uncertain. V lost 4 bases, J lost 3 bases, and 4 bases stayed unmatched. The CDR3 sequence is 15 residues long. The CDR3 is CASSWTGGADTEAFF. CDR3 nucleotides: TGTGCCAGCAGTTGGACAGGGGGCGCCGACACTGAAGCTTTCTTT.

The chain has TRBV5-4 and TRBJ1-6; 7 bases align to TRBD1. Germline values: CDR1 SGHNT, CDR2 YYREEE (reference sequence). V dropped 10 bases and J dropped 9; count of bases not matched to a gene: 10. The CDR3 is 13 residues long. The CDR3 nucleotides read TGTGCCGTAGGGGGCCAGGGTAGTTCACCCCTCCACTTT. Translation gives CAVGGQGSSPLHF.